One sample yielded the 18 T cell receptor beta chains listed below, sequenced in a study of T-cell reconstitution after alpha-beta-depleted transplantation in children. The TCRbeta library incorporated unique molecular identifiers. TCRdb re-called the PCR reads through MiXCR, storing one row per CDR3 protein. This repertoire shows some 390,000 distinct CDR3 sequences, around 21% found once; its top ten account for less than 4.5%. Sequenced material: PBMCs from the stem cell graft donor, taken from the stem cell graft. Every receptor here comes from a human donor who donated a stem cell graft to a child with acute myeloid leukemia.

Concerning this clonotype itself: This may be a read error: a much more frequent sequence differs by one nucleotide. The chain combines TRBV9 with TRBJ2-3, with 9 bases lining up with TRBD2. V gave up 0 bases and J gave up 4 bases; unmatched junction bases: 6. Germline CDR1 SGDLS, CDR2 YYNGEE. The CDR3 is 16 residues long. CDR3 amino acids: CASSVENSGSADTQYF. CDR3 sequence (DNA): TGTGCCAGCAGCGTAGAGAATAGCGGGAGCGCAGATACGCAGTATTTT.

This clonotype was observed a few times. The chain has TRBV7-2 and TRBJ2-5, with 7 bases lining up with TRBD1. With V trimmed by 5 bases and J by 1 base, 7 bases remained unmatched. The CDR3 spans 15 residues. Per germline, CDR1 SGHTA and CDR2 FQGNSA. The CDR3 reads CASSIAGTVQETQYF. CDR3 DNA sequence: TGTGCCAGCAGCATCGCCGGGACAGTCCAAGAGACCCAGTACTTC.

This chain links TRBV12-3 or TRBV12-4 with TRBJ2-1; D perhaps matches TRBD1 (6 bases). The CDR3 is made up of 13 amino acids. With 7 bases removed from V and 6 bases from J, the gap between germline ends came to 13 bases. CDR3 sequence: CASKRGGVNEQFF. DNA of the CDR3: TGTGCCAGCAAAAGAGGGGGAGTCAATGAGCAGTTCTTC.

This chain links TRBV7-9 with TRBJ2-2; a possible D gene is TRBD1 (7 bases). The ends were cut back, 5 bases at V and 4 bases at J, with 20 bases in the middle. This CDR3 comprises 17 residues. CDR1 is SEHNR, CDR2 FQNEAQ, per germline (reference sequence). This CDR3 is CASSTYGRQGGTGELFF. CDR3 DNA sequence: TGTGCCAGCAGCACCTACGGACGACAGGGAGGCACCGGGGAGCTGTTTTTT.

Only a few counts were recorded for this clonotype. The J gene is TRBJ1-2, the V gene TRBV4-2; D possibly corresponds to TRBD1 (6 bases). The V and J ends lost 1 base and 5 bases respectively, with 11 bases between them. This CDR3 contains 14 residues. From germline, CDR1 is LGHNA and CDR2 YNFKEQ. In nucleotides, the CDR3 is TGTGCCAGCAGCCAAGTTCCAGGGGTGTATGGCTACACCTTC. Protein product: CASSQVPGVYGYTF.

This clonotype was seen a few times. The genes are TRBV5-1 and TRBJ1-1; tentatively, D is TRBD1 (5 bases). The CDR3 extends over 15 amino acids. Trimming shortened V by 0 bases and J by 6 bases, and 15 bases separated the two germline ends. Germline loops: CDR1 SGHRS, CDR2 YFSETQ. CDR3 DNA: TGCGCCAGCAGCTTGGAACGGGGCACGGGGTCTGAAGCTTTCTTT. Translating gives CASSLERGTGSEAFF.

In this sample, this clonotype turned up a few times. The chain uses TRBV25-1 and TRBJ2-1; D perhaps matches TRBD2 (7 bases). This CDR3 has 16 residues. V was clipped by 3 bases and J by 6 bases, with 18 bases between them. From germline, CDR1 is MGHDK and CDR2 SYGVNS. The CDR3 sequence: CASSEERGGLVNEQFF. The CDR3 coding sequence is TGTGCCAGCAGTGAGGAGAGGGGGGGACTCGTCAATGAGCAGTTCTTC.

This clonotype was seen a few times. The chain combines TRBV12-3 or TRBV12-4 with TRBJ2-1; unclear D gene. Trimming pared 3 bases from V and 9 bases from J, leaving 12 bases between. This CDR3 spans 13 amino acids. Here the CDR3 DNA reads TGTGCCAGCAGTTTCCGTAAGGATACTGAGCAGTTCTTC. This codes for CASSFRKDTEQFF.

The rearrangement links TRBV11-2 to TRBJ2-1; 10 positions match TRBD2. Germline assignment: CDR1 SGHAT and CDR2 FQNNGV. V shed 5 bases and J 9 bases; nucleotides not matched to a gene: 13. CDR3 length: 16 amino acids. In DNA, the CDR3 is TGTGCCAGCAGCCCCTCACTAGCGGGACCTCGGGGTGAGCAGTTCTTC. It specifies CASSPSLAGPRGEQFF.

This clonotype was recorded at least ten times. The rearrangement joins TRBV20-1 to TRBJ2-7; 7 nucleotides match TRBD2. The V and J ends lost 3 bases and 3 bases, in that order; junction bases with no gene match: 5. This CDR3 spans 13 amino acids. Germline V CDR1 and CDR2: DFQATT, SNEGSKA (reference sequence). The CDR3 DNA sequence: TGCAGTGCTAGCGGGACTAATGACTACGAGCAGTACTTC. This encodes CSASGTNDYEQYF.

This chain links TRBV7-8 with TRBJ2-1; unclear D gene. The germline CDR1 and CDR2 sequences are SGHVS and FQNEAQ. CDR3 length: 15 residues. V was pared by 0 bases and J by 6 bases, with 12 bases between. The CDR3 DNA reads TGTGCCAGCAGCTTAGCAGGGTCTAAGGTCAATGAGCAGTTCTTC. Protein sequence: CASSLAGSKVNEQFF.

This chain links TRBV7-6 with TRBJ2-1; 8 nucleotides align to TRBD2. Germline CDR1 reads SGHVS; CDR2 reads FNYEAQ. The CDR3 covers 14 residues. The J segment lost 8 bases and the V segment lost 5 bases, leaving 8 bases of the junction unmatched. The CDR3 sequence: CASSPTTTSDEQFF. The CDR3 DNA is TGTGCCAGCAGCCCTACTACGACTAGCGATGAGCAGTTCTTC. Complete variable domain (other parts from reference TRBV7-6 and TRBJ2-1): GAGVSQSPRYKVTKRGQDVALRCDPISGHVSLYWYRQALGQGPEFLTYFNYEAQQDKSGLPNDRFSAERPEGSISTLTIQRTEQRDSAMYRCASSPTTTSDEQFFGPGTRLTVL.

The gene calls are TRBV4-1 and TRBJ1-1; D perhaps matches TRBD1 (5 bases). CDR1 and CDR2 (germline): MGHRA, YSYEKL. The CDR3 sequence is 14 residues long. The V and J ends lost 3 bases and 1 base respectively, with 9 bases between them. The DNA for the CDR3 is TGCGCCAGCAGCCACAAAGGACAGAACACTGAAGCTTTCTTT. Translation gives CASSHKGQNTEAFF.

This clonotype was observed a handful of times. The chain's CDR3 is CSAFNRLVGTDTQYF. The CDR3 nucleotides are TGCAGTGCTTTCAACAGGCTGGTGGGCACAGATACGCAGTATTTT. This chain joins TRBV20-1 and TRBJ2-3; possibly TRBD1 for D (5 bases). Between the trimmed V and J ends, which lost 5 bases and 1 base, there was a span of 16 bases. The CDR3 has 15 amino acids. Germline V gene lookup returns CDR1 DFQATT and CDR2 SNEGSKA (reference sequence).

V and J are TRBV7-6 and TRBJ2-1, with D tentatively TRBD1 or TRBD2 (6 bases each). V shed 2 bases and J shed 4 bases, with 12 bases lying between them. Germline V gene lookup returns CDR1 SGHVS and CDR2 FNYEAQ. The length of the CDR3 is 15 residues. The DNA of the CDR3 is TGTGCCAGCAGCTTACGGAGGGGGTCTTACAATGAGCAGTTCTTC. Amino acids: CASSLRRGSYNEQFF.

This clonotype came up many times. The chain couples TRBV5-1 to TRBJ2-1; D uncertain. V lost 4 bases to trimming and J lost 6 bases, with 11 bases between them. Germline values: CDR1 SGHRS, CDR2 YFSETQ. The length of the CDR3 is 13 residues. The CDR3: CASSAEPLNEQFF. CDR3 coding DNA: TGCGCCAGCAGCGCGGAGCCCCTCAATGAGCAGTTCTTC.

This clonotype was detected only a few times. This sequence joins TRBV20-1 and TRBJ2-5; D possibly corresponds to TRBD1 (6 bases). Germline values: CDR1 DFQATT, CDR2 SNEGSKA (reference sequence). The CDR3 runs to 16 residues. V was cut by 6 bases and J by 2 bases, with 22 bases left in between. CDR3 coding DNA: TGCAGTGCCGTTACCAGGACAGAAGTACTGCAAGAGACCCAGTACTTC. Amino acid sequence: CSAVTRTEVLQETQYF.

This clonotype was seen only a few times. The genes are TRBV29-1 and TRBJ2-5; D assignment may be TRBD1 or TRBD2 (6 bases each). The V end was cut by 4 bases, the J end by 4 bases, with 10 bases between. Germline assignment: CDR1 SQVTM and CDR2 ANQGSEA. This CDR3 comprises 12 residues. CDR3 DNA sequence: TGCAGCGTTGTCAGGGGAGGAGAGACCCAGTACTTC. Its protein is CSVVRGGETQYF. Filled out from reference TRBV29-1 and TRBJ2-5, the complete variable domain reads SAVISQKPSRDICQRGTSLTIQCQVDSQVTMMFWYRQQPGQSLTLIATANQGSEATYESGFVIDKFPISRPNLTFSTLTVSNMSPEDSSIYLCSVVRGGETQYFGPGTRLLVL.